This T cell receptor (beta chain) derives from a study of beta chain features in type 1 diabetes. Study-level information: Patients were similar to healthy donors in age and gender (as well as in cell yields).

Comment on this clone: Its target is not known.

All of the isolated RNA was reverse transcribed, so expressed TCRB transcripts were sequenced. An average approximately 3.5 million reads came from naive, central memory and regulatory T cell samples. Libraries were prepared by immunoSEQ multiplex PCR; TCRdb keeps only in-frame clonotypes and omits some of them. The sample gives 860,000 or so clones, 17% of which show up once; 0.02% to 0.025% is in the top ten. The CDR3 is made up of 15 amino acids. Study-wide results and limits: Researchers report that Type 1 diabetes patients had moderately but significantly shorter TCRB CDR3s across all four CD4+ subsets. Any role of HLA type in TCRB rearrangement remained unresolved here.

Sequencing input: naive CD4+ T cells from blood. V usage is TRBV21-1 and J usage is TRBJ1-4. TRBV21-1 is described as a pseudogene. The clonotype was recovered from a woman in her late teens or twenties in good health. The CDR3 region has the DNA TGTGCCAGCAGCAAATTGAGGAGAACTAATGAAAAACTGTTTTTT. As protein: CASSKLRRTNEKLFF.